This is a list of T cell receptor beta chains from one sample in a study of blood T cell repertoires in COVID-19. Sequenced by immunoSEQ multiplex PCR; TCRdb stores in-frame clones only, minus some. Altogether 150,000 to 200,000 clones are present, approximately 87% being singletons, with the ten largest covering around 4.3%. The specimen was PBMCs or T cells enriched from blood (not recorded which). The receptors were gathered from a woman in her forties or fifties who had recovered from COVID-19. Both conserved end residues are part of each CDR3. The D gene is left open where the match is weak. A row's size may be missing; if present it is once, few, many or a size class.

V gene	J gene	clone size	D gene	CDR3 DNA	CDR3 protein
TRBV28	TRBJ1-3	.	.	TGTGCCAGCAGGGAGGGGCAGGGTAGAGTCCGAAACACCATATATTTT	CASREGQGRVRNTIYF
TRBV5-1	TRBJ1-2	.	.	TGCGCCAGCAGCCTACCGGGGGCGGGGGACTATGGCTACACCTTC	CASSLPGAGDYGYTF
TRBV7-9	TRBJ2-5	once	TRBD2	TGTGCCAGCAGCTTATTTTCGCTAGCGGCTCAAGAGACCCAGTACTTC	CASSLFSLAAQETQYF
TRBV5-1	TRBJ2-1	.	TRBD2	TGCGCCAGTCTAGAACTAGCGGGAGGGAAGGATGAGCAGTTCTTC	CASLELAGGKDEQFF
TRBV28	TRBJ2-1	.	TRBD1	TGTGCCAGCAGTTCAACGGGACAGGGCCGTTACAATGAGCAGTTCTTC	CASSSTGQGRYNEQFF
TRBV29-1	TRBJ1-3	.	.	TGCAGCGTTGGGACTCCAGGAAACACCATATATTTT	CSVGTPGNTIYF
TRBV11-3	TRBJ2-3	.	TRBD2	TGTGCCAGCAGCTTACGGAGCGGGAGGGGCACAGATACGCAGTATTTT	CASSLRSGRGTDTQYF
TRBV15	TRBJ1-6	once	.	TGTGCCACCAGGGGGGGGAGGGGGGAATCACCCCTCCACTTT	CATRGGRGESPLHF
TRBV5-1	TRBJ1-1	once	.	TGCGCCAGCAGCTTCCTAGGACAGTACAACACTGAAGCTTTCTTT	CASSFLGQYNTEAFF
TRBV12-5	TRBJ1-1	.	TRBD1	TGTGCTAGTGGTCCTGGACAGGACCGACGGGAAGCTTTCTTT	CASGPGQDRREAFF
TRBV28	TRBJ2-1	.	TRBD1	TGTGCCAGCAGCTCGGGACAGGGGCACTACAATGAGCAGTTCTTC	CASSSGQGHYNEQFF
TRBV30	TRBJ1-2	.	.	TGTGCCTGGAGTGTGGGGGCACTCTATGGCTACACCTTC	CAWSVGALYGYTF
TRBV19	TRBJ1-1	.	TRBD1	TGTGCCAGTAGTAGAAGAACCGGGACAGGGGGCACTGAAGCTTTCTTT	CASSRRTGTGGTEAFF
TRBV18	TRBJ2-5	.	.	TGTGCCAGCTCACCAATGGAACTACAAGAGACCCAGTACTTC	CASSPMELQETQYF
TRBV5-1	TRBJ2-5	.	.	TGCGCCAGCAGCTTGGATCCGGTGTACCAAGAGACCCAGTACTTC	CASSLDPVYQETQYF
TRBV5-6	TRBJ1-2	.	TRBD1	TGTGCCAGCAGCCGAGCCGGAGGGGGCTTCTATGGCTACACCTTC	CASSRAGGGFYGYTF
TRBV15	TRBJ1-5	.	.	TGTGCCACCCAACAGTTCAATCAGCCCCAGCATTTT	CATQQFNQPQHF
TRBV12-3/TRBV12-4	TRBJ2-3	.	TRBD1	TGTGCCAGCAGTACCGACAGGGCGAATACGCAGTATTTT	CASSTDRANTQYF
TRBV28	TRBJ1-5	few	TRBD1	TGTGCCAGCAGACCAGGGGGCAGGAGTCAGCCCCAGCATTTT	CASRPGGRSQPQHF
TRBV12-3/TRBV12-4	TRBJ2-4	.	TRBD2	TGTGCCAGCAGTTTCTGGGGGGGGAACATTCAGTACTTC	CASSFWGGNIQYF
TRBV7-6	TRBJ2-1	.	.	TGTGCCAGCAACAACGGGGCCTACAATGAGCAGTTCTTC	CASNNGAYNEQFF
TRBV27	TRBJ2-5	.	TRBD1	TGTGCCAGCAGCCCTGGCAAGGGGACAGGAGCCCTTCAAGAGACCCAGTACTTC	CASSPGKGTGALQETQYF
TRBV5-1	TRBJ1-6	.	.	TGCGCCAGCAGCATCGATTCACCCCTCCACTTT	CASSIDSPLHF